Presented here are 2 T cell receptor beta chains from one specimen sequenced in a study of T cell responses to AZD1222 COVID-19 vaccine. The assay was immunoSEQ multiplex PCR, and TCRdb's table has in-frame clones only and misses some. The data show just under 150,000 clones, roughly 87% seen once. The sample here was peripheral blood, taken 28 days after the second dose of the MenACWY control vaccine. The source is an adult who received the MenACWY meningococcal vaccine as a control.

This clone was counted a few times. CDR3 sequence reads: CASSFHLAGLLYNEQFF. The CDR3, as DNA: TGTGCCAGCAGTTTCCACTTAGCGGGACTCCTCTACAATGAGCAGTTCTTC. This rearrangement joins TRBV27 to TRBJ2-1, with 8 bases fitting TRBD2. J was trimmed by 3 bases and V by 3 bases; bases with no gene match: 10. The germline V gene encodes CDR1 MNHEY and CDR2 SMNVEV (reference sequence). The CDR3 has 17 residues.

CDR3 loop: CASSSGQGHEKLFF. The CDR3 region has the DNA TGTGCCAGCAGCTCCGGACAGGGTCATGAAAAACTGTTTTTT. The chain joins TRBV5-5 to TRBJ1-4; 8 bases are a match to TRBD1. The CDR3 has 14 amino acids. V was clipped by 3 bases and J by 6 bases; unmatched bases: 4. The germline V gene encodes CDR1 SGHKS and CDR2 YYEKEE (reference sequence).